The 14 T cell receptor beta chains in this list originate from one sample, sequenced in a study of sequential checkpoint blockade in melanoma. This table comes from immunoSEQ multiplex PCR, and its TCRdb copy is limited to in-frame clones, with some not included. The sample yields some 19,000 clones, more than 55% seen once. Treatment given: randomized to nivolumab then ipilimumab (arm A) or the reverse (arm B). This sample comprised CD8+ T cells sorted from blood (inferred from file names), obtained from a patient given nivolumab and ipilimumab in sequence. Receptors originate from a human donor with melanoma.

The CDR3 sequence: CASSLRGNGGNEQFF. CDR3 DNA sequence: TGTGCCAGCAGCTTAAGGGGGAATGGGGGCAATGAGCAGTTCTTC. The chain employs TRBV7-9 and TRBJ2-1, with D perhaps TRBD1 (6 bases). This CDR3 has 15 residues. V lost 2 bases and J lost 6, with 14 bases in between. The germline CDR1 and CDR2 sequences are SEHNR and FQNEAQ (reference sequence).

This clone is deemed medium-sized. This chain uses TRBV4-3 with TRBJ1-1; 7 bases line up with TRBD1. Germline CDR1 is LGHNA and CDR2 is YSLEER. CDR3 length: 13 residues. Trimming at V came to 8 bases and at J to 7 bases, leaving 10 bases not matched to a gene. In DNA form, the CDR3 reads TGCGCCAGCGGTAGACAGGGCCTCGTTGAAGCTTTCTTT. It translates to CASGRQGLVEAFF.

The chain is built from TRBV6-6 and TRBJ2-7, with D maybe TRBD1 (5 bases). The germline V gene has CDR1 MNHNY and CDR2 SVGAGI (reference sequence). Deletions cut 2 bases from V and 3 bases from J, with 8 bases between. The CDR3 has 13 residues. CDR3 coding DNA: TGTGCCAGCAGTTACGCAGGGATCTACGAGCAGTACTTC. It yields the protein CASSYAGIYEQYF.

J is TRBJ2-7 and V is TRBV7-9; 9 nucleotides match TRBD1. The length of the CDR3 is 16 residues. The junction had 9 bases not matched to a gene; V was cut back by 1 base and J by 5 bases. The germline V gene has CDR1 SEHNR and CDR2 FQNEAQ (reference sequence). CDR3 bases: TGTGCCAGCAGCTTAGATGGTCTGGGACAGGGCCACGAGCAGTACTTC. Its translation: CASSLDGLGQGHEQYF.

This clone is labeled as large. The chain links TRBV7-8 to TRBJ1-2; 9 bases fit TRBD1. J lost 4 bases, V lost 5 bases, and 8 bases had no gene match. This CDR3 has 15 amino acids. Germline V lookup: CDR1 SGHVS, CDR2 FQNEAQ. The CDR3 coding sequence is TGTGCCAGCAGCGGACAGGGGACATTGGCCTATGGCTACACCTTC. It encodes CASSGQGTLAYGYTF.

Concerning this clone itself: Since a much larger clone is just one base distant, this may be a read error. This chain's CDR3 is CASSQGLAGGYYEQYF. CDR3 sequence (DNA): TGCGCCAGCAGCCAAGGACTAGCGGGAGGATACTACGAGCAGTACTTC. The chain has TRBV4-3 and TRBJ2-7, with 13 bases lining up with TRBD2. Per the germline V gene, CDR1 is LGHNA and CDR2 is YSLEER. The CDR3 sequence is 16 residues long. Losses at the gene ends were 1 base for V and 3 bases for J; bases not matched to a gene: 3.

The chain carries TRBV7-2 and TRBJ2-3; 10 bases agree with TRBD1. With V trimmed by 4 bases and J by 1 base, 11 bases remained unmatched. The length of the CDR3 is 18 residues. From germline, CDR1 is SGHTA and CDR2 FQGNSA. The CDR3 DNA follows: TGTGCCAGCAGCTCGATAGCCGGGACAGGGGAGGGCACAGATACGCAGTATTTT. As protein: CASSSIAGTGEGTDTQYF.

The rearrangement links TRBV18 to TRBJ1-2; 10 nucleotides match TRBD1. V was clipped by 0 bases and J by 5 bases; unmatched bases: 3. The CDR3 totals 15 residues. Germline lookup yields CDR1 KGHSH and CDR2 LQKENI. The CDR3 loop is CASSPPTDRGYGYTF. In DNA, the CDR3 is TGTGCCAGCTCACCACCAACGGACAGGGGGTATGGCTACACCTTC.

The CDR3 sequence: CASSLSGGAAVTQYF. As DNA, the CDR3 is TGTGCCAGCAGTCTTAGCGGGGGGGCGGCGGTTACGCAGTATTTT. This chain connects TRBV9 to TRBJ2-3, with TRBD2 identical over 11 bases. V dropped 5 bases and J dropped 8; count of bases not matched to a gene: 10. CDR1 and CDR2 (germline): SGDLS, YYNGEE. This CDR3 is built from 15 residues.

This rearrangement joins TRBV30 to TRBJ2-5, with a possible D match to TRBD1 (5 bases). Looked up from germline, CDR1 is GTSNPN and CDR2 is SVGIG (reference sequence). Trimming stripped 5 bases from V and 2 bases from J, with 6 bases between. There are 11 residues in the CDR3. The CDR3 loop reads CAWDRQETQYF. For the CDR3, the DNA is TGTGCCTGGGACAGACAAGAGACCCAGTACTTC.

This clone has only a few counts. The chain employs TRBV6-6 and TRBJ1-1, with D possibly being TRBD1 (6 bases). V was pared by 5 bases and J by 3 bases, with 10 bases between. Germline-derived CDR1 and CDR2 are MNHNY and SVGAGI (reference sequence). The CDR3 length is 13 residues. CDR3 sequence reads: CASSRQVYTEAFF. The CDR3 DNA reads TGTGCCAGCAGTCGACAGGTCTACACTGAAGCTTTCTTT.

Comment on this clone: No conserved phenylalanine or tryptophan ends this CDR3, so it is likely a read error. This chain uses TRBV4-1 with TRBJ1-5; perhaps TRBD1 as D (5 bases). V was cut by 1 base and J by 0 bases, with 13 bases left in between. The germline V gene encodes CDR1 MGHRA and CDR2 YSYEKL. There are 17 residues in the CDR3. CDR3: CASSQGAGGYSNQPQHL. The CDR3 nucleotides are TGCGCCAGCAGCCAAGGTGCCGGGGGGTATAGCAATCAGCCCCAGCATCTT.

This clone was recorded at least ten times. The rearrangement joins TRBV7-9 to TRBJ2-7; D may be TRBD1 (5 bases). The CDR3 contains 14 residues. Between the trimmed V and J ends, which lost 3 bases and 4 bases, there was a span of 13 bases. Germline values: CDR1 SEHNR, CDR2 FQNEAQ (reference sequence). The CDR3 DNA follows: TGTGCCAGCAGCTTGAAGGGGATGGGGTACGAGCAGTACTTC. Amino acid sequence: CASSLKGMGYEQYF.

This chain joins TRBV6-5 and TRBJ2-1; D call uncertain. Germline CDR1 and CDR2: MNHEY and SVGAGI. Trimming left V 0 bases short and J 7 bases short, with 7 bases between. The CDR3 sequence is 13 residues long. Here the CDR3 reads CASSYSPRNEQFF. CDR3 nucleotide sequence: TGTGCCAGCAGTTACTCCCCCCGTAATGAGCAGTTCTTC.